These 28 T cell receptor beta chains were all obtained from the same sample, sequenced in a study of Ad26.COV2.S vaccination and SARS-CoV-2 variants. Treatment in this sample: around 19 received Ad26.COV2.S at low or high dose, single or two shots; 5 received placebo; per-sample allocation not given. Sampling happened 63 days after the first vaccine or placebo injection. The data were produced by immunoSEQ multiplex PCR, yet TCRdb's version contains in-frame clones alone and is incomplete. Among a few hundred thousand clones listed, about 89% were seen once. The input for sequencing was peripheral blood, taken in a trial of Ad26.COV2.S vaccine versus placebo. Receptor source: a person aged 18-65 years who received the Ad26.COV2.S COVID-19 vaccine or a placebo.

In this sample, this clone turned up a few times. CDR3: CASSLAGQTNTEAFF. CDR3 DNA: TGTGCCAGCAGCTTGGCCGGACAGACGAACACTGAAGCTTTCTTT. V and J are TRBV5-5 and TRBJ1-1; perhaps TRBD1 as D (6 bases). Trimming removed 0 bases at V and 1 base at J, with 10 bases between. CDR1 and CDR2 from the germline V gene are SGHKS and YYEKEE (reference sequence). This CDR3 is 15 amino acids long.

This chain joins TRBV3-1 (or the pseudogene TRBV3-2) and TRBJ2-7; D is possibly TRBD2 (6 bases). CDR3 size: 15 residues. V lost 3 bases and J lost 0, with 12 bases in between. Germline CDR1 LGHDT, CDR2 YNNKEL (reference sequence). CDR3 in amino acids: CASSHGGSYSYEQYF. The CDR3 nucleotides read TGTGCCAGCAGCCATGGGGGGTCCTACTCCTACGAGCAGTACTTC.

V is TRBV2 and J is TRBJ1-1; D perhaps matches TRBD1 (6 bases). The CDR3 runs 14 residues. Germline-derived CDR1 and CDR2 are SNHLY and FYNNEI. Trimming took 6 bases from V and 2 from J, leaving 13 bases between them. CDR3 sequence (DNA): TGTGCCAGCAGCGCTCAGGGGATTAACACTGAAGCTTTCTTT. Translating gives CASSAQGINTEAFF.

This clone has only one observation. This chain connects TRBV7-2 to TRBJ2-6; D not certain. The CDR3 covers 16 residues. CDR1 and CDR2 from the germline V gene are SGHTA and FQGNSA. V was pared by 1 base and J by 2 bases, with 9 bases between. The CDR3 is CASSLGSGAGANVLTF. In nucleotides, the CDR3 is TGTGCCAGCAGCTTAGGTTCTGGGGCTGGGGCCAACGTCCTGACTTTC.

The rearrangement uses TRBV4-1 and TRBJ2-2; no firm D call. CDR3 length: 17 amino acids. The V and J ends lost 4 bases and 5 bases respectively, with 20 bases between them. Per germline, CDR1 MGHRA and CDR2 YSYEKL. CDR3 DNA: TGCGCCAGCAGCCCCACGGCTAAGACGTCGTGGACCGGGGAGCTGTTTTTT. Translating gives CASSPTAKTSWTGELFF.

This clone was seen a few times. For the CDR3, the DNA is TGTGCCAGCAACGCTTTTACTCGACATGGCTACACCTTC. Protein sequence: CASNAFTRHGYTF. The chain uses TRBV12-3 or TRBV12-4 and TRBJ1-2; D is unresolved. V was clipped by 7 bases and J by 6 bases, with 15 bases between them. There are 13 residues in the CDR3.

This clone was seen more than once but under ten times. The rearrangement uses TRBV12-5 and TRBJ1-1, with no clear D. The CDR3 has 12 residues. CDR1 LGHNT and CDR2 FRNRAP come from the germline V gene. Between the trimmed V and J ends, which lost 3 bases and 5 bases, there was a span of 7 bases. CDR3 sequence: CASGFLGTEAFF. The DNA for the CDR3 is TGTGCTAGTGGTTTTTTGGGGACTGAAGCTTTCTTT.

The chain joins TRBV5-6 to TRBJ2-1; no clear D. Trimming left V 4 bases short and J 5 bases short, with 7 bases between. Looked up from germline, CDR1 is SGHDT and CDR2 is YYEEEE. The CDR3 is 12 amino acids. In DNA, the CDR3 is TGTGCCAGCAGCCTCAGCCACAATGAGCAGTTCTTC. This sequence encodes CASSLSHNEQFF. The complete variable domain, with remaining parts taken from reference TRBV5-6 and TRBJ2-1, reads DAGVTQSPTHLIKTRGQQVTLRCSPKSGHDTVSWYQQALGQGPQFIFQYYEEEERQRGNFPDRFSGHQFPNYSSELNVNALLLGDSALYLCASSLSHNEQFFGPGTRLTVL.

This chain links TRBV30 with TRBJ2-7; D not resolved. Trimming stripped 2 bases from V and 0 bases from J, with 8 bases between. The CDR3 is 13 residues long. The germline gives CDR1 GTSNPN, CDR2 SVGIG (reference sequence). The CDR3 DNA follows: TGTGCCTGGAGTATTGTCGTCTCCTACGAGCAGTACTTC. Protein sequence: CAWSIVVSYEQYF.

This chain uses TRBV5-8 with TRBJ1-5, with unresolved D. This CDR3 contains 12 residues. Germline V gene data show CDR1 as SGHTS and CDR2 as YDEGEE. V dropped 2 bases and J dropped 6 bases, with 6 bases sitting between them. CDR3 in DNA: TGTGCCAGCAGCTTCGGGTTTCAGCCCCAGCATTTT. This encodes CASSFGFQPQHF.

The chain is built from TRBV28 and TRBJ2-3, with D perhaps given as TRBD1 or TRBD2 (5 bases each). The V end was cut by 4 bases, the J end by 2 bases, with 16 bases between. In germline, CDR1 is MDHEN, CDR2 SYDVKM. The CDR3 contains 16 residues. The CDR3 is CASSSPPGRITDTQYF. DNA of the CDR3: TGTGCCAGCAGTTCCCCTCCGGGACGGATCACAGATACGCAGTATTTT. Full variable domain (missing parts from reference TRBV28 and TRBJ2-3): DVKVTQSSRYLVKRTGEKVFLECVQDMDHENMFWYRQDPGLGLRLIYFSYDVKMKEKGDIPEGYSVSREKKERFSLILESASTNQTSMYLCASSSPPGRITDTQYFGPGTRLTVL.

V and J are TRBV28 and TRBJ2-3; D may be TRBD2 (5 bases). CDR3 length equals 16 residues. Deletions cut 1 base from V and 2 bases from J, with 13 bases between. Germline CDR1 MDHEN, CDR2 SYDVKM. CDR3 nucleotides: TGTGCCAGCAGTTTATTCGAGGGCAGGTCCACAGATACGCAGTATTTT. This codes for CASSLFEGRSTDTQYF. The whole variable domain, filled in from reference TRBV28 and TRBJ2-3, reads DVKVTQSSRYLVKRTGEKVFLECVQDMDHENMFWYRQDPGLGLRLIYFSYDVKMKEKGDIPEGYSVSREKKERFSLILESASTNQTSMYLCASSLFEGRSTDTQYFGPGTRLTVL.

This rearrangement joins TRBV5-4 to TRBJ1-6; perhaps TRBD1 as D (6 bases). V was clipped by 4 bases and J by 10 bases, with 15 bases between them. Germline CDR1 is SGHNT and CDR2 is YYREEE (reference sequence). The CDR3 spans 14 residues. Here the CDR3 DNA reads TGTGCCAGCAGCCGTGAAACAGGGAACTCACCCCTCCACTTT. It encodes CASSRETGNSPLHF.

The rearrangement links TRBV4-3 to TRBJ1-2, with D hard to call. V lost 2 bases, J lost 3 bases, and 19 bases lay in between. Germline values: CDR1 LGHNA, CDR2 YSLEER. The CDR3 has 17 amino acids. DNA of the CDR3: TGCGCCAGCAGCCAAAGCACCAGCACTCCCAAGGACTATGGCTACACCTTC. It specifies CASSQSTSTPKDYGYTF.

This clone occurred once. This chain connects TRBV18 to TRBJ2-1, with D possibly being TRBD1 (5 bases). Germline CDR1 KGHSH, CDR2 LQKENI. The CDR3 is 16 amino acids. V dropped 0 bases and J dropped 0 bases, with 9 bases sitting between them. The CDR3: CASSPPRQSSYNEQFF. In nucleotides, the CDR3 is TGTGCCAGCTCACCACCCCGACAGAGCTCCTACAATGAGCAGTTCTTC.

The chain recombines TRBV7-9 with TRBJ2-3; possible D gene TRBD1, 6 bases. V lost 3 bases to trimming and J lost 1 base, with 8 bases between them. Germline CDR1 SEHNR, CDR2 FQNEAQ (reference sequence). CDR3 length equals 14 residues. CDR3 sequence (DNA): TGTGCCAGCAGCTTCAAGGGGGGCACAGATACGCAGTATTTT. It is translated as CASSFKGGTDTQYF.

As DNA, the CDR3 is TGTGCCAGCAGCCAACAGGGTGAGGGGAACACCATATATTTT. As protein: CASSQQGEGNTIYF. The V gene is TRBV7-9, the J gene TRBJ1-3; D possibly corresponds to TRBD1 (6 bases). The CDR3 totals 14 residues. Looked up from germline, CDR1 is SEHNR and CDR2 is FQNEAQ (reference sequence). The V end lost 5 bases, the J end lost 7 bases, and 15 bases lay between the germline ends.

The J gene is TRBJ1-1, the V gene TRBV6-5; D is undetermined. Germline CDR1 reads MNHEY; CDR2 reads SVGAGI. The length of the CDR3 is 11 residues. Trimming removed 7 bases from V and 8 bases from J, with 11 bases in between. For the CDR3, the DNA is TGTGCCAGCACTCGAAGAGGGGAAGCTTTCTTT. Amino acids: CASTRRGEAFF.

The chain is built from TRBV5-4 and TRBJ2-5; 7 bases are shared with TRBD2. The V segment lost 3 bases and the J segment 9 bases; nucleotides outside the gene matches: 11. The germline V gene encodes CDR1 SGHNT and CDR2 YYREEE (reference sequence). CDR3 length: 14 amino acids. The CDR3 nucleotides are TGTGCCAGCAGCTCCCGGGACTACCCGGAGGCCCAGTACTTC. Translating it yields CASSSRDYPEAQYF.

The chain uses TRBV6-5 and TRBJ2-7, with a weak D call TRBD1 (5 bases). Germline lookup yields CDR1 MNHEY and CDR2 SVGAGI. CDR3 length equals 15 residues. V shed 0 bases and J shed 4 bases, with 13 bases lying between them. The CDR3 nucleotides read TGTGCCAGCAGTTACTCCAGGTACGGACAATACGAGCAGTACTTC. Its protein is CASSYSRYGQYEQYF.

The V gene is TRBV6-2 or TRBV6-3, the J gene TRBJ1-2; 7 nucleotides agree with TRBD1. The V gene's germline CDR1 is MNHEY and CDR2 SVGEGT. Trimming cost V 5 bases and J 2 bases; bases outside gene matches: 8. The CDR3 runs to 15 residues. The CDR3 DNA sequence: TGTGCCAGCAGTCATCCAGGGGGTGCCAACTATGGCTACACCTTC. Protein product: CASSHPGGANYGYTF.

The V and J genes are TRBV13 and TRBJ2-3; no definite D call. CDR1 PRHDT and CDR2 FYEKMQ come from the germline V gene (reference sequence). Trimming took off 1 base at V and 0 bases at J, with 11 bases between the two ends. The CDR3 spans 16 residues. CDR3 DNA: TGTGCCAGCAGCTTAGTCCCGGTGGGGAGCACAGATACGCAGTATTTT. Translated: CASSLVPVGSTDTQYF.

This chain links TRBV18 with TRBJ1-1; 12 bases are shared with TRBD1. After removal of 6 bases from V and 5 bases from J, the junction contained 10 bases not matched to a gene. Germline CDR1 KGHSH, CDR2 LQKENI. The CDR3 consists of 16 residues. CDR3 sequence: CASSQGQGAQGTEAFF. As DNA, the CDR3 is TGTGCCAGCTCCCAGGGACAGGGGGCTCAAGGGACTGAAGCTTTCTTT.

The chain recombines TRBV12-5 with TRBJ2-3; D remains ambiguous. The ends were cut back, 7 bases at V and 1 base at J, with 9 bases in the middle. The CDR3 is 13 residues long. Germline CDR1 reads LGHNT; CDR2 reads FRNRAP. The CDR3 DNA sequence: TGTGCTAGTGCCGGACGGGGCACAGATACGCAGTATTTT. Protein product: CASAGRGTDTQYF.

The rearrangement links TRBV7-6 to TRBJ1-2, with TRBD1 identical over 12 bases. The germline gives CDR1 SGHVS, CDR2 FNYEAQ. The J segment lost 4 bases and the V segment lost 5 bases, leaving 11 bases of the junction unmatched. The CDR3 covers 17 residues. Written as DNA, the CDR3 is TGTGCCAGCAGCGCCCGGGACAGGGGGCAGAAGGGCTATGGCTACACCTTC. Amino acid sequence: CASSARDRGQKGYGYTF.

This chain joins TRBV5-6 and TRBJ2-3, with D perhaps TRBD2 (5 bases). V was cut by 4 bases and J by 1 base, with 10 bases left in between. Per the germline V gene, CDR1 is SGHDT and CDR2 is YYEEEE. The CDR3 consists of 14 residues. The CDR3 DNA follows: TGTGCCAGCAGCAATCCGCGGGGCACAGATACGCAGTATTTT. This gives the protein CASSNPRGTDTQYF.

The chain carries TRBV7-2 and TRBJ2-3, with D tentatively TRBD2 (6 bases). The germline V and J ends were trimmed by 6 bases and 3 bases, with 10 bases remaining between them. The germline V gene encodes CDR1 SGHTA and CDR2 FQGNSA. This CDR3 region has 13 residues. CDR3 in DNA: TGTGCCAGCAGGGTTGGGGGGACAGATACGCAGTATTTT. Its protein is CASRVGGTDTQYF.

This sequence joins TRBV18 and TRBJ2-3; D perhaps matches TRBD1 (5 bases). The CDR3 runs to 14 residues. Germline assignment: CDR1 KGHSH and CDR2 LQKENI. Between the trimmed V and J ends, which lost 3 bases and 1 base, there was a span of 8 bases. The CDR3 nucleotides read TGTGCCAGCTCACCGGGGCAGCGCACAGATACGCAGTATTTT. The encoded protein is CASSPGQRTDTQYF.